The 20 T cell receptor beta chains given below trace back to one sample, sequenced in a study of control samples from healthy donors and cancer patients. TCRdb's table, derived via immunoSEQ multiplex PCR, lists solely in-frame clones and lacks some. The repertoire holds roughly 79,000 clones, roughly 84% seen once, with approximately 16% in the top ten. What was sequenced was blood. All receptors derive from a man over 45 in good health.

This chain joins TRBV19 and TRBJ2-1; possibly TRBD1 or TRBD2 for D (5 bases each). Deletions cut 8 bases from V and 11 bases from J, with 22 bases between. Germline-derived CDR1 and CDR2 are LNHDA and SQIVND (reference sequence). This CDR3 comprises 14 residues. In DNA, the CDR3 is TGTGCCAGTTCAAAACGGGGACGAGGGTCGAAGCAGTTCTTC. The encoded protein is CASSKRGRGSKQFF.

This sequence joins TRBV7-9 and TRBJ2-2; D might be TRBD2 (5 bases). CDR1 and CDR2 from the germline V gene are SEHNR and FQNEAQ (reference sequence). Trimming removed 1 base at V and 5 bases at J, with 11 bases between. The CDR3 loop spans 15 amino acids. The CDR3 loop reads CASSLGSGGTGELFF. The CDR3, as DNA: TGTGCCAGCAGCTTAGGTTCCGGCGGGACCGGGGAGCTGTTTTTT.

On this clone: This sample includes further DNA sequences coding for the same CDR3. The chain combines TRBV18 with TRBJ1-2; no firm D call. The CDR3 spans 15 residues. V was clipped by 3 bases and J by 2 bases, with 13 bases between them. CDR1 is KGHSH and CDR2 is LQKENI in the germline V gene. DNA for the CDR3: TGTGCCAGCTCACCCTTAACGGCGGTAAACTATGGCTACACCTTC. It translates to CASSPLTAVNYGYTF.

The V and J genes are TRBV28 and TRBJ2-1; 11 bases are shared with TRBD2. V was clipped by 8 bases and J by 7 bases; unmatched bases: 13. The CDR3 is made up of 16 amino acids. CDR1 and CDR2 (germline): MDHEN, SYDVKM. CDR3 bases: TGTGCCAGCCGAAATGTAGCGGGAGGGCCCAGGAATGAGCAGTTCTTC. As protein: CASRNVAGGPRNEQFF.

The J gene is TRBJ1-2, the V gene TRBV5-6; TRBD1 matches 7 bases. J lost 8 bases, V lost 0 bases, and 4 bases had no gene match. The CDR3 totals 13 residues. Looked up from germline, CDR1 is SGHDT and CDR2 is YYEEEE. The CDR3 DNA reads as TGTGCCAGCAGCTTGGATTGGACAGGCGGCTACACCTTC. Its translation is CASSLDWTGGYTF.

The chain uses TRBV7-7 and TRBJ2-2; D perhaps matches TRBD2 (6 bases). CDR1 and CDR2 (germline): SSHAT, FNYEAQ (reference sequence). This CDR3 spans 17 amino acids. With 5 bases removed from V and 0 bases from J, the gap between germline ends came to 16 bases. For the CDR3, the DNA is TGTGCCAGCAGCCCCGTTGGCGGGGACGCGAACACCGGGGAGCTGTTTTTT. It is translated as CASSPVGGDANTGELFF. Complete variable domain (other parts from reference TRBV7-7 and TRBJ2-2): GAGVSQSPRYKVTKRGQDVTLRCDPISSHATLYWYQQALGQGPEFLTYFNYEAQPDKSGLPSDRFSAERPEGSISTLTIQRTEQRDSAMYRCASSPVGGDANTGELFFGEGSRLTVL.

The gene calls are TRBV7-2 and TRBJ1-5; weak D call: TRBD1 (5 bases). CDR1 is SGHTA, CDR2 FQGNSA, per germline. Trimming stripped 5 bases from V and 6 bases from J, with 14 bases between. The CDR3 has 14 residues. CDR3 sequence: CASSGRGGTQPQHF. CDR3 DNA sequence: TGTGCCAGCAGCGGTCGGGGGGGGACTCAGCCCCAGCATTTT.

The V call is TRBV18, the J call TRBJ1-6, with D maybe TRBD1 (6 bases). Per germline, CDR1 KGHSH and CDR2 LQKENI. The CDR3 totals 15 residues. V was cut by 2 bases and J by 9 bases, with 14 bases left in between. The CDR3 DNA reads TGTGCCAGCTCACCAGGGGGCGCCGGGTCTTCACCCCTCCACTTT. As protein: CASSPGGAGSSPLHF.

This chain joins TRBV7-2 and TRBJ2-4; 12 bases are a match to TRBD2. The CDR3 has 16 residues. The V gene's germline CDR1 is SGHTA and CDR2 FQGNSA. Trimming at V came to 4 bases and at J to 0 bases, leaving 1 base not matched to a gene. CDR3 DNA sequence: TGTGCCAGCAGCTCGGGACTAGCGGGAGCCAAAAACATTCAGTACTTC. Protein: CASSSGLAGAKNIQYF.

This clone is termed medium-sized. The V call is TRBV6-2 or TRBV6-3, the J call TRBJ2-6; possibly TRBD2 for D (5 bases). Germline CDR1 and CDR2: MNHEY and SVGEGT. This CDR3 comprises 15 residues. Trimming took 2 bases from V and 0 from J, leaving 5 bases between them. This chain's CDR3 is CASSYEGSGANVLTF. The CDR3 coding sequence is TGTGCCAGCAGTTACGAGGGCTCTGGGGCCAACGTCCTGACTTTC.

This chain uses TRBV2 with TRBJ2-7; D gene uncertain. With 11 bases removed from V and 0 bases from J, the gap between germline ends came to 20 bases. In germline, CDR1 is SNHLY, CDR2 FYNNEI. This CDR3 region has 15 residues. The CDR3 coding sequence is TGTGCCTCTAACGCGTCACCAGAGGCCTCCTACGAGCAGTACTTC. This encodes CASNASPEASYEQYF.

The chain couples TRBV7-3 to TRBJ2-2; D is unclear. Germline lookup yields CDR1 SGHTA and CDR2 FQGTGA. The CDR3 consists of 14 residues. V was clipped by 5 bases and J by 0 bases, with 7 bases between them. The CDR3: CASSVYTNTGELFF. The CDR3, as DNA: TGTGCCAGCAGCGTGTATACGAACACCGGGGAGCTGTTTTTT.

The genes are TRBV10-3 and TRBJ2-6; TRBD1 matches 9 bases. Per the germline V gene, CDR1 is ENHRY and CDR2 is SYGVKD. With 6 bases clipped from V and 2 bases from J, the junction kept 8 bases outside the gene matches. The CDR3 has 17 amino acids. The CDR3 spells CAISSGTGSPGANVLTF. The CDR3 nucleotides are TGTGCCATCAGCTCCGGGACAGGGTCCCCTGGGGCCAACGTCCTGACTTTC.

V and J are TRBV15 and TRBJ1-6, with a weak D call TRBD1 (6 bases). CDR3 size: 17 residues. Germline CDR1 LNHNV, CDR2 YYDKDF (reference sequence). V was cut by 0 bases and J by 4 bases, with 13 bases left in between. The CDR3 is CATSRDWGQQYNSPLHF. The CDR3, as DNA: TGTGCCACCAGCAGAGATTGGGGGCAGCAATATAATTCACCCCTCCACTTT. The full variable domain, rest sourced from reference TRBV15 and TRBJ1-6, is DAMVIQNPRYQVTQFGKPVTLSCSQTLNHNVMYWYQQKSSQAPKLLFHYYDKDFNNEADTPDNFQSRRPNTSFCFLDIRSPGLGDTAMYLCATSRDWGQQYNSPLHFGNGTRLTVT.

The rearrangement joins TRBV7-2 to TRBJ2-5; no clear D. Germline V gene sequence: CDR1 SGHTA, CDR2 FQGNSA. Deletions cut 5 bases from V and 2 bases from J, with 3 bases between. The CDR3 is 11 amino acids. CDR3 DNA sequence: TGTGCCAGCAGCGAACAAGAGACCCAGTACTTC. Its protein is CASSEQETQYF.

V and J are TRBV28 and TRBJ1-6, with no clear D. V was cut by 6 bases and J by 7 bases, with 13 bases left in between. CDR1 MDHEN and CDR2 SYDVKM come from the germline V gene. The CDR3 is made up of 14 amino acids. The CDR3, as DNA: TGTGCCAGCAGATTGGATTCGCTAAATTCACCCCTCCACTTT. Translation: CASRLDSLNSPLHF.

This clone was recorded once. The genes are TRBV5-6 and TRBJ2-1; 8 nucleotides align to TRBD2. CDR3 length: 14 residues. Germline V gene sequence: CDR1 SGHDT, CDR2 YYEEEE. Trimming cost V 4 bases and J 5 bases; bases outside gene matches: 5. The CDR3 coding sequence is TGTGCCAGCAGCCAATGGACTAGCCACAATGAGCAGTTCTTC. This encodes CASSQWTSHNEQFF.

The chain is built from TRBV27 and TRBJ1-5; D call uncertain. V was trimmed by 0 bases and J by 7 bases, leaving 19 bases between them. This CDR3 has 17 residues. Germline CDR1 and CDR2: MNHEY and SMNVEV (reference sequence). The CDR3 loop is CASSLSAPRGGVQPQHF. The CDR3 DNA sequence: TGTGCCAGCAGTTTATCGGCCCCCCGCGGTGGGGTCCAGCCCCAGCATTTT.

This CDR3 is CASSQMGPGETQYF. In DNA form, the CDR3 reads TGTGCCAGTAGTCAGATGGGGCCTGGAGAGACCCAGTACTTC. V is TRBV19 and J is TRBJ2-5, with D perhaps TRBD1 (5 bases). The CDR3 length is 14 residues. Germline V lookup: CDR1 LNHDA, CDR2 SQIVND (reference sequence). The V end was cut by 5 bases, the J end by 4 bases, with 14 bases between.

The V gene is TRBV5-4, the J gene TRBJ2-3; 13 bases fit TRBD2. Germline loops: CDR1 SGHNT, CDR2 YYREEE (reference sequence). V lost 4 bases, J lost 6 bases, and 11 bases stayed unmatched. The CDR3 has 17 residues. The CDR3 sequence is CASSMTALAGGTDTQYF. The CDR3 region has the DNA TGTGCCAGCAGCATGACCGCACTAGCGGGAGGGACCGATACGCAGTATTTT.